This T cell receptor beta chain was sequenced for a study of blood T cell repertoires in COVID-19. How the authors handled the data: Estimation of nucleated cell counts was performed using reference gene primer amplification. Here immunoSEQ multiplex PCR was the method, and the copy in TCRdb shows in-frame clones only, minus some. Clone size and the V and J calls come from that table; the DNA yielded D and trimming. The data show 350,000 to 400,000 clones, around 89% seen once. Seattle researchers signed up patients amid active infection and tracked them longitudinally. Sequencing was done on a sample of peripheral blood. The sequence was obtained from a young woman with COVID-19, enrolled during active disease.

The CDR3: CASSPQEGTGGNQPQHF. The CDR3 DNA sequence: TGTGCCAGCTCACCACAGGAGGGGACAGGGGGGAACCAGCCCCAGCATTTT. The rearrangement uses TRBV18 and TRBJ1-5; 11 bases align to TRBD1. The CDR3 is made up of 17 amino acids. Germline V CDR1 and CDR2: KGHSH, LQKENI. V gave up 1 base and J gave up 7 bases; unmatched junction bases: 9.